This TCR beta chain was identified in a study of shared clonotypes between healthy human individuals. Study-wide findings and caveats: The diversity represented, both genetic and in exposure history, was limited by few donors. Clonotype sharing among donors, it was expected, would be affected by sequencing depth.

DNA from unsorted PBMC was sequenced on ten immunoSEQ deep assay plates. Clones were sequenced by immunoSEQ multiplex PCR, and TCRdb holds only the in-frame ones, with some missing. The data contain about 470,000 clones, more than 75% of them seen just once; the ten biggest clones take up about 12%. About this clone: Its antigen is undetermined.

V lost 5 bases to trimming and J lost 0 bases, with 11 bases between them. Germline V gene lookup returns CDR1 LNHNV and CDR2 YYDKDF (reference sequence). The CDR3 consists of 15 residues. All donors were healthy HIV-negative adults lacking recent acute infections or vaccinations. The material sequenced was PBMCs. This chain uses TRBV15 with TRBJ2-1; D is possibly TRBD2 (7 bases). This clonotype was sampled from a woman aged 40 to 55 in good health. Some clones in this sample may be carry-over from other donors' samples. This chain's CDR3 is CATSGGANSYNEQFF. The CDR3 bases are TGTGCCACCAGCGGGGGGGCCAACTCCTACAATGAGCAGTTCTTC.